This T cell receptor beta chain was identified in a study of blood T cell repertoires in COVID-19 (dated by TCRdb to 2019 to 2021). Context from the whole study: Collaborator samples came from the United States, Italy and Spain and covered acute and convalescent phases of COVID-19. The dataset comprised deeply sampled blood TCRbeta repertoires from subjects exposed to, actively infected with, or recovered from COVID-19. Nearly every sample came with metadata listing a de-identified subject ID, COVID-19 status, age in years and sex. A freely available public database, intended as a resource for researchers studying the immune response to SARS-CoV-2, is where the repertoires were released. Where available, HLA class I and class II types were taken from metadata supplied by the sample provider and were not determined by assay-based typing. The material from the prospective study consisted of cDNA or gDNA derived from T cells, B-cell-depleted T cells, or PBMCs. Samples came from the ongoing ImmuneRACE study (first 160 participants) plus 1,254 subjects from 6 global collaborators. What the authors observed across the whole study: The quantity of clinical and demographic metadata differed by source and by participant and was supplied without curation.

Whole blood was collected in K2EDTA tubes by collaborating institutions according to the institutions' own protocols. For TCRbeta analysis, collaborator samples were shipped as frozen whole blood, as isolated PBMCs, or as DNA extracted from either sample type. The cysteine opens and the phenylalanine closes a CDR3 of 16 amino acids. The retained sequence is limited to the CDR3, 48 bases, with the frame set at the first base. CDR1 and CDR2 (MNHEY, SMNVEV) derive from the germline V gene (reference sequence). Trimming accounts for 4 bases at V and 4 bases at J, while the number of junction bases matched to no gene is 9. About this clone itself: The antigen this receptor binds is unknown. Base-call qualities are not available, and no considerably larger clone is one nucleotide away.

TCRbeta CDR3 regions were amplified from genomic DNA using the immunoSEQ Assay, a bias-controlled multiplex PCR. In the authors' own workflow: Within the assay, amplification of reference gene primers was used to estimate how many nucleated cells each sample contained. To quantify the absolute abundance of each unique TCRbeta CDR3 rearrangement, sequence reads were collapsed and filtered. For each sample, productive Simpson clonality was calculated as the square root of Simpson's diversity index across productive rearrangements. Sourced from immuneACCESS, this table was stored by TCRdb with only in-frame sequences that have V and J called. A share of the clones is absent; for the studies checked, an unresolved V gene accounts for under half, and the remainder has no known explanation. The DNA gave D and trimming, while V, J and clone size come from that table. This sample lists some 250,000 clones; around 90% were detected once. Together, the top ten hold over 0.55% of the sample.

The chain was built from TRBV27 and TRBJ2-7, with 11 central nucleotides matching TRBD2. The material sequenced was peripheral blood. The TCR was taken from a human donor in a cohort sampled during active COVID-19. The base sequence is TGTGCCAGCAGTTGGATAGCGGGAGGGCTGGGATACGAGCAGTACTTC. This codes for CASSWIAGGLGYEQYF.